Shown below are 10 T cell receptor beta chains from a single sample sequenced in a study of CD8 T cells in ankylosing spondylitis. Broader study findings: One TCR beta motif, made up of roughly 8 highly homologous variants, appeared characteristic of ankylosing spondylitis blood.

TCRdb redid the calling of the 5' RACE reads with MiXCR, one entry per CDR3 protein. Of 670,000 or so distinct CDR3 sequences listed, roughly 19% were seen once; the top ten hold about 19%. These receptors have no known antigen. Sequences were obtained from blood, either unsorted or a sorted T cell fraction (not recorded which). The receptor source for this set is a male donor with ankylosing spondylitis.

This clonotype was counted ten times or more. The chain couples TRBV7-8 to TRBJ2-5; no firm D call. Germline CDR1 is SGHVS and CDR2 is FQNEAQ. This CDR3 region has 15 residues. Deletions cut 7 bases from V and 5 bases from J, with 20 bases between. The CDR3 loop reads CASTPNADLGETQYF. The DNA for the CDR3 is TGTGCCAGCACACCCAATGCAGACCTGGGGGAGACCCAGTACTTC.

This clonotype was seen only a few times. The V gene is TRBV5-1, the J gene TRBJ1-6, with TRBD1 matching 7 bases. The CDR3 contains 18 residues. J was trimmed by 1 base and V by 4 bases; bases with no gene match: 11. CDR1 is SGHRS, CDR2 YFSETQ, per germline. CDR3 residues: CASSPDNRGTSYNSPLHF. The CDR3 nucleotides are TGCGCCAGCAGCCCGGATAACAGGGGAACATCCTATAATTCACCCCTCCACTTT. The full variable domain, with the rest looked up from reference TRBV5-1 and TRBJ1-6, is KAGVTQTPRYLIKTRGQQVTLSCSPISGHRSVSWYQQTPGQGLQFLFEYFSETQRNKGNFPGRFSGRQFSNSRSEMNVSTLELGDSALYLCASSPDNRGTSYNSPLHFGNGTRLTVT.

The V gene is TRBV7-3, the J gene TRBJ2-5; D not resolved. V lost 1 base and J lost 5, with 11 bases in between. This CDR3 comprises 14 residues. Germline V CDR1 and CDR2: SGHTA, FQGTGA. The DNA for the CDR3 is TGTGCCAGCAGCTTAATCGGTGGTAGCGAGACCCAGTACTTC. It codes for CASSLIGGSETQYF.

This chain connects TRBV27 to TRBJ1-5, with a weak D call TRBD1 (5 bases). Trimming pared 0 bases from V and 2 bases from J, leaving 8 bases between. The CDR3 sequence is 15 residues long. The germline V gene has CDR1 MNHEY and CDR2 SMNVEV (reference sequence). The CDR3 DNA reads TGTGCCAGCAGTTTATCGGGGGGTGGCAATCAGCCCCAGCATTTT. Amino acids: CASSLSGGGNQPQHF.

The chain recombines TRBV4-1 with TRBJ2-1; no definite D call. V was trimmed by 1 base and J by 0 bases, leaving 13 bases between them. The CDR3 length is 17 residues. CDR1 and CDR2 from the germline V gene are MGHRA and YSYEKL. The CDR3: CASSQGVSASSYNEQFF. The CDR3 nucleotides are TGCGCCAGCAGCCAAGGAGTATCGGCCAGCTCCTACAATGAGCAGTTCTTC.

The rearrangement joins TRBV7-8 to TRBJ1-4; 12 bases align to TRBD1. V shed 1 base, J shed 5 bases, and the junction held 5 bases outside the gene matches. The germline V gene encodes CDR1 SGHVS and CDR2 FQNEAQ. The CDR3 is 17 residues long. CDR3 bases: TGTGCCAGCAGCTTAGTGGGGACAGGGGGCGAAAATGAAAAACTGTTTTTT. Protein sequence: CASSLVGTGGENEKLFF.

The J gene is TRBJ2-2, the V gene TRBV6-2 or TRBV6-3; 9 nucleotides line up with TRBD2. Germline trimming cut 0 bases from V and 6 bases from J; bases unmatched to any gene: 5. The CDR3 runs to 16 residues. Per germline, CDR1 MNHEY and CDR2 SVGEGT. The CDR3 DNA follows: TGTGCCAGCAGTTACTCGCATAGCGGGAGTGCCGGGGAGCTGTTTTTT. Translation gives CASSYSHSGSAGELFF.

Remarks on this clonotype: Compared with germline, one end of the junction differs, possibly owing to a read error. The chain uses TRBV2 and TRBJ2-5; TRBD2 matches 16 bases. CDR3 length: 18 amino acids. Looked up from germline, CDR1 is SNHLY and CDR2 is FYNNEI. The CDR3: CACSPGTSGRASGETQYF. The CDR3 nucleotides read TGTGCCTGCAGTCCAGGGACTAGCGGGAGGGCCTCCGGAGAGACCCAGTACTTC. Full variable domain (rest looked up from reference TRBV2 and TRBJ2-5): EPEVTQTPSHQVTQMGQEVILRCVPISNHLYFYWYRQILGQKVEFLVSFYNNEISEKSEIFDDQFSVERPDGSNFTLKIRSTKLEDSAMYFCACSPGTSGRASGETQYFGPGTRLLVL.

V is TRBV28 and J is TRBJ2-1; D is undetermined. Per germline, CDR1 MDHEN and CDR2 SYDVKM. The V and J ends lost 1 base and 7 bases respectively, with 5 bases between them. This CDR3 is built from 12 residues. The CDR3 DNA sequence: TGTGCCAGCAGTTTATTGGAGAATGAGCAGTTCTTC. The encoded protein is CASSLLENEQFF.

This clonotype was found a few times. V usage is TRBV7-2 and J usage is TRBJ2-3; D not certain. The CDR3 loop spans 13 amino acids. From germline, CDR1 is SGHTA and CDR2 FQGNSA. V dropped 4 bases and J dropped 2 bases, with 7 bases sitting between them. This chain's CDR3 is CASSSRATDTQYF. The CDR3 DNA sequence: TGTGCCAGCAGCTCTAGGGCCACAGATACGCAGTATTTT.